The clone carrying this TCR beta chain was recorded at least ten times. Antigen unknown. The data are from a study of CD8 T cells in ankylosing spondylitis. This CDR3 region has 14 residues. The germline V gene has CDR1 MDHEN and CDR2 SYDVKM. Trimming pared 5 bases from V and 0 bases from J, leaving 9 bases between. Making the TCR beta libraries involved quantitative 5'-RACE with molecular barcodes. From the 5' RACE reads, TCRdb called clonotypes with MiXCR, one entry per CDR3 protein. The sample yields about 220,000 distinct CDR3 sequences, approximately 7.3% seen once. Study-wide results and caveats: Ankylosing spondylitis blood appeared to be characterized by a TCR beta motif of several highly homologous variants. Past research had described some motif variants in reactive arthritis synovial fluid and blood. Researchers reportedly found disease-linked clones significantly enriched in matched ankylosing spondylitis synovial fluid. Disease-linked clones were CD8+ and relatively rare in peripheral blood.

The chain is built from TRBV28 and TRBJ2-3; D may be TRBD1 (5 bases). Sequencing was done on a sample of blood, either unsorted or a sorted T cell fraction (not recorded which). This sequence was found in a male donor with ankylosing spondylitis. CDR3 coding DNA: TGTGCCAGCAGTGCGACAGCTAGCACAGATACGCAGTATTTT. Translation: CASSATASTDTQYF.